This entry concerns a single TCR beta chain. Its specific antigen is unknown. The sample holds no much larger clone one base away, and base qualities are not on file. Spanning cysteine to phenylalanine, the CDR3 consists of 13 amino acids. The kept DNA is CDR3 alone, 39 bases in frame from the first base. V is cut back by 4 bases and J by 5 bases, with 4 bases in the junction unmatched. Looking up the germline V gene yields CDR1 SGHDN and CDR2 FVKESK. TCRbeta CDR3 regions were amplified from genomic DNA by means of the immunoSEQ Assay, a bias-controlled multiplex PCR. The study's own analysis went as follows. Within the assay, amplification of reference gene primers was used to estimate how many nucleated cells each sample contained. Sequence reads were collapsed and filtered to measure the absolute abundance of every unique TCRbeta CDR3 rearrangement. Productive Simpson clonality was computed per sample as the square root of Simpson's diversity index over productive rearrangements. The table comes from immuneACCESS by way of TCRdb, which keeps in-frame sequences with V and J called. Part of the clones is missing from these tables; in studies checked, under half for an unresolved V gene and the rest for unknown reasons. V and J calls and clone size follow that table, whereas D and trimming were derived from the DNA. This sample lists some 150,000 clones; roughly 88% were detected once. Of the sample, around 8% falls within the top ten clones.

In Seattle, one collaborating source enrolled patients while the infection was active and tracked those patients longitudinally over the course of disease. Collaborating institutions collected whole blood in K2EDTA tubes following their own protocols. Collaborator samples were shipped for TCRbeta analysis as frozen whole blood, isolated PBMCs, or DNA extracted from either sample type. This entry is derived from a study of blood T cell repertoires in COVID-19 (TCRdb year 2020). Context from the whole study: Collaborator samples came from the United States, Italy and Spain and covered acute and convalescent phases of COVID-19. The prospective study material was composed of cDNA or gDNA derived from T cells, B-cell-depleted T cells, or PBMCs. Subjects who had been exposed to COVID-19, were actively infected with it, or had recovered from it provided the deeply sampled blood TCRbeta repertoires that made up the dataset. The repertoires were released in a freely available public database meant as a resource for research on the immune response to SARS-CoV-2. The samples were drawn from the first 160 participants of the ongoing ImmuneRACE study and from under 1,500 subjects provided by 6 global collaborators. The sample metadata nearly always contained a de-identified subject ID, COVID-19 status, age in years and sex. Where available, HLA class I and class II types were taken from metadata supplied by the sample provider and were not determined by assay-based typing. What the study reported, not specific to this receptor: How much clinical and demographic metadata was included differed by source and by participant, and the metadata was provided uncurated.

This TCR derives from a woman in her sixties or seventies with COVID-19, enrolled during active disease. Specimen: peripheral blood. Recombination linked TRBV14 to TRBJ1-1, with 7 middle bases fitting TRBD1. The DNA sequence is TGTGCCAGCAGCCCCTACAGGGGTACTGAAGCTTTCTTT. This encodes CASSPYRGTEAFF.